This paragraph reports one TCR beta chain. The V end was cut by 0 bases, the J end by 7 bases, with 12 bases between. There are 15 residues in the CDR3. Looked up from germline, CDR1 is SGHTA and CDR2 is FQGTGA. This sample is part of a study of technical replicates of blood from a few donors. Profiling relied on immunoSEQ multiplex PCR, and the TCRdb table lists in-frame clones only, not all of them. The sample has tens of thousands of clones, around 94% seen once; the top ten hold under 0.5%. The chain employs TRBV7-3 and TRBJ2-2, with a possible D match to TRBD1 (6 bases). The sequence was collected from a human donor in good health. The sequencing sample was made of T cells isolated from PBMCs. CDR3 in DNA: TGTGCCAGCAGCTTAACGGGGGCGCAGCACGGGGAGCTGTTTTTT. Its protein product is CASSLTGAQHGELFF.